Included here is one T cell receptor beta chain sequence, with context. The PCR ran on 60 Vbeta and 13 Jbeta primers. Sequenced by immunoSEQ multiplex PCR; TCRdb stores in-frame clones only, minus some. The table has fewer than 200,000 clones, about 64% seen once; the top ten hold 1.1% to 1.5%. The entry originates in a study of cytomegalovirus exposure and HLA in healthy donors. Material: PBMCs. The receptor was isolated from a man aged 45 to 65 in good health and CMV-seronegative.

In DNA, the CDR3 is TGTGCCAGCAGTTTAGAGCGGGGGCTCTACAATGAGCAGTTCTTC. The encoded protein is CASSLERGLYNEQFF. The chain links TRBV27 to TRBJ2-1; 8 nucleotides match TRBD2. The CDR3 length is 15 residues. V dropped 2 bases and J dropped 3; count of bases not matched to a gene: 3. From germline, CDR1 is MNHEY and CDR2 SMNVEV (reference sequence).